This TCR beta chain is from a study of T cell repertoires in cytomegalovirus infection (dated by TCRdb to 2018 to 2020). Regarding the complete study: Peptide stimulations targeted recently identified HLA-C-restricted CMV epitopes, whose presentation resists viral immunomodulation, together with well-studied HLA-B-restricted epitopes. Because public TCR beta signatures pointed to carriage of CMV infection together with the matching HLA type, the HLA type of each donor mattered for the analysis.

General conclusions and limits of the study: The ex vivo response was dominated by HLA-C-restricted CMV-specific TCR beta clonotypes, which also provided the single most frequent clonotype in two of eight donors. In both this cohort and an independent cohort of some 380 donors, the cumulative frequency of public TCR beta family members distinguished carriers of CMV infection plus the relevant HLA type.

The data were produced on an Illumina HiSeq 1500. TCRdb took the public reads, trimmed them with fastp at Q25, ran MiXCR for clone calling and kept in-frame beta chains. Rows merge per CDR3 protein into single entries with the most common DNA and genes. The sample profile shows 100,000 or so distinct CDR3 sequences; roughly two fifths of them were found once. Approximately 69% of the sample rests with the top ten. According to the germline V gene, CDR1 reads MDHEN and CDR2 reads SYDVKM. From its cysteine to its phenylalanine, the CDR3 spans 20 amino acids. The CDR3 DNA has 60 bases and is translated from base 1. V drops 5 bases and J drops 2 bases, leaving 28 bases in between. Regarding this clonotype: It has no known antigen specificity. The sample holds no much larger clone one base away, and base qualities are not on file.

The sample's treatment or condition label, decoded: in vitro stimulation with specific CMV peptide epitopes to enrich CMV-specific T cells. Sample: CD8+ T cells from cultured PBMCs, taken from culture after CMV antigen stimulation. The receptor was isolated from a human donor in good health (CMV status not recorded). Some clones in this sample may be carry-over from other donors' samples. The chain employs TRBV28 and TRBJ2-4; no D gene is confidently identified. The CDR3 reads CASSPRGSGPYLPPKNIQYF. The nucleotides read TGTGCCAGCAGTCCAAGAGGATCTGGGCCATACCTCCCCCCCAAAAACATTCAGTACTTC.